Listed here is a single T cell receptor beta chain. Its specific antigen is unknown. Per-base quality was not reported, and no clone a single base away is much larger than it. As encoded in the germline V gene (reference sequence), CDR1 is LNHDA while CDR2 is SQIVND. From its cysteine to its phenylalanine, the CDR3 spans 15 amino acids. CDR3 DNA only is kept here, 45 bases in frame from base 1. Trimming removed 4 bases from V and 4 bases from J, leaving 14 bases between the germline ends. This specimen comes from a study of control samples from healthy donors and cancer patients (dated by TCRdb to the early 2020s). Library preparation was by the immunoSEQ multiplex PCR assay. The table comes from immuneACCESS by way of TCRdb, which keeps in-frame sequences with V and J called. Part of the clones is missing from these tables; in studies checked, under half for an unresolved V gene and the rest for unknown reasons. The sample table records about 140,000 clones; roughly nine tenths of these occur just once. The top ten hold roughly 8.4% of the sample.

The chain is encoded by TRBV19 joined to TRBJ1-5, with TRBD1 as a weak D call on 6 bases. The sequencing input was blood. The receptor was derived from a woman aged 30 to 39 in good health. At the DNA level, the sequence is TGTGCCAGTAGTAGAAACAGGGCCAGGAATCAGCCCCAGCATTTT. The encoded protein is CASSRNRARNQPQHF.